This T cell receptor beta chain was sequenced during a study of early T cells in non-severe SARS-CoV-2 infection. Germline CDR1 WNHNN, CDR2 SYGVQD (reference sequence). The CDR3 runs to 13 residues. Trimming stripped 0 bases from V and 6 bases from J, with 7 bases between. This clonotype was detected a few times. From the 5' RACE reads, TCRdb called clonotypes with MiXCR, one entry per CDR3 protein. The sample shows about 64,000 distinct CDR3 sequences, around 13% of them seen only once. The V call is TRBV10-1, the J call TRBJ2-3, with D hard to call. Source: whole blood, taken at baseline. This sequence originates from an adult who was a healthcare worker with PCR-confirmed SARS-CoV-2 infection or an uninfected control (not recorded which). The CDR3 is CASSESAVDTQYF. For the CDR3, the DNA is TGCGCCAGCAGTGAGTCGGCGGTTGATACGCAGTATTTT.